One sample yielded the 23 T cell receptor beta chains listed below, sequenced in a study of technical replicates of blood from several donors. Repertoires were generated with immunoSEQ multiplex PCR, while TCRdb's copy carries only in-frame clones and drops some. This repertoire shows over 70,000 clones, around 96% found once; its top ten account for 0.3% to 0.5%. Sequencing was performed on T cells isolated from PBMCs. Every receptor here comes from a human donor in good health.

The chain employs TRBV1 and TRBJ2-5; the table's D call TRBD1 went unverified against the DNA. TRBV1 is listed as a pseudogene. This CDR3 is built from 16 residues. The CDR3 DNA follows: TGCACCAGCAGCCGGGACAGGGGGTCGGAGTCGGAGACCCAGTACTTC. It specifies CTSSRDRGSESETQYF.

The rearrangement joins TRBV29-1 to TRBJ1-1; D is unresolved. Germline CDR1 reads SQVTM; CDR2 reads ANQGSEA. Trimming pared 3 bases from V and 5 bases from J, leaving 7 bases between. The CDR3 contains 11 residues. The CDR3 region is CSVEGLTEAFF. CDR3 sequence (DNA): TGCAGCGTTGAGGGCTTGACTGAAGCTTTCTTT.

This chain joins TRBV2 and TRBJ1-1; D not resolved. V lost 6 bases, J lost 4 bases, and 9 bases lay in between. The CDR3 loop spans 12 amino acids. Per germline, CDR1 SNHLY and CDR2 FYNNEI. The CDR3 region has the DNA TGTGCCAGCAGGCGGGGTTCCACTGAAGCTTTCTTT. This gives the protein CASRRGSTEAFF.

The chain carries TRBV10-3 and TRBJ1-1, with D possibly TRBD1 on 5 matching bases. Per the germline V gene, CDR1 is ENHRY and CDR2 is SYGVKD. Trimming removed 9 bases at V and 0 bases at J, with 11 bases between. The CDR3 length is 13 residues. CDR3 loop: CAIATELNTEAFF. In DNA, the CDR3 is TGTGCCATTGCGACAGAGTTGAACACTGAAGCTTTCTTT.

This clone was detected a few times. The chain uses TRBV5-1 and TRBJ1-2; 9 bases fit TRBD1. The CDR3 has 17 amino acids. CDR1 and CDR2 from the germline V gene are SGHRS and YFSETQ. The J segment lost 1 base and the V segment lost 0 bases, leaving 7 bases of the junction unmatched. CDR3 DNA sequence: TGCGCCAGCAGCTTGGGCGGGACAGGGAGCTATAACTATGGCTACACCTTC. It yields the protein CASSLGGTGSYNYGYTF.

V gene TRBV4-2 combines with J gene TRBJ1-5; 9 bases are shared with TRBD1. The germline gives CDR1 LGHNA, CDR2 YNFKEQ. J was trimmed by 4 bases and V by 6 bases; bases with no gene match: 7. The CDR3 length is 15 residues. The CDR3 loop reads CASSTGDRENQPQHF. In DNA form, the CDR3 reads TGTGCCAGCAGTACCGGGGACAGGGAGAATCAGCCCCAGCATTTT.

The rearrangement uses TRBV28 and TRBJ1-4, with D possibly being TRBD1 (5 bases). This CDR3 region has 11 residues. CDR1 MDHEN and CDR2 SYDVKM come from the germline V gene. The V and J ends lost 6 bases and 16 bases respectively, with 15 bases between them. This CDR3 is CASSRQGVEFF. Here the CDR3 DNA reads TGTGCCAGCAGCCGACAAGGGGTCGAGTTTTTT.

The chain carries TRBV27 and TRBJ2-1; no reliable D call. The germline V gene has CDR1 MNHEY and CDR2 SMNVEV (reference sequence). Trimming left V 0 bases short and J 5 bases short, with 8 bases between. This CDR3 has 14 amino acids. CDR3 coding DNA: TGTGCCAGCAGTTTATCCTCTGCGGACAATGAGCAGTTCTTC. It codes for CASSLSSADNEQFF.

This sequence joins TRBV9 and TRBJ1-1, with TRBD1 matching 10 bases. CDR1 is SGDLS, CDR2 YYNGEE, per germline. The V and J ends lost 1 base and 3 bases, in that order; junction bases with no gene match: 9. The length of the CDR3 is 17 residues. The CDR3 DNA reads TGTGCCAGCAGCGTATTACCGGGACAGGGGTGGGACACTGAAGCTTTCTTT. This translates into CASSVLPGQGWDTEAFF. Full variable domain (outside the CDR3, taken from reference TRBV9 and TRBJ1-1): DSGVTQTPKHLITATGQRVTLRCSPRSGDLSVYWYQQSLDQGLQFLIQYYNGEERAKGNILERFSAQQFPDLHSELNLSSLELGDSALYFCASSVLPGQGWDTEAFFGQGTRLTVV.

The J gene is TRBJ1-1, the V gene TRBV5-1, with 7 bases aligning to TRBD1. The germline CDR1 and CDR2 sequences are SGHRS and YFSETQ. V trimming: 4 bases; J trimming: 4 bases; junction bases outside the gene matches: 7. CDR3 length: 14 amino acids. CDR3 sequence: CASSMRQGPTEAFF. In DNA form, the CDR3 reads TGCGCCAGCAGCATGAGACAGGGACCCACTGAAGCTTTCTTT.

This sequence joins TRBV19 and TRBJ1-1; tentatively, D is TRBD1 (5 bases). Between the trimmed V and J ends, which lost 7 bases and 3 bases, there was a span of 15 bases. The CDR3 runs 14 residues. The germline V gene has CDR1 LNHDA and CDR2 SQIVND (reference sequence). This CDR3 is CASKLGPGDTEAFF. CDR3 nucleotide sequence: TGTGCCAGTAAGCTGGGACCGGGGGACACTGAAGCTTTCTTT.

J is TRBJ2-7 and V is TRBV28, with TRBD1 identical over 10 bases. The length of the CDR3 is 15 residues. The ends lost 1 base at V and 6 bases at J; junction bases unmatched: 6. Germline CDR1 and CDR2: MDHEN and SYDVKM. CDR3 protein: CASSLSQTGGREQYF. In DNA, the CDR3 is TGTGCCAGCAGTTTATCGCAGACAGGGGGCCGCGAGCAGTACTTC.

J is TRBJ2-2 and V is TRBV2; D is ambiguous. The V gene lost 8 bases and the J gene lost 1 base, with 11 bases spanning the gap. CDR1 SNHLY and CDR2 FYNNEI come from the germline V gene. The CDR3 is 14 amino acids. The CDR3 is CASQDPGNTGELFF. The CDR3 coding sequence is TGTGCCAGCCAAGATCCAGGGAACACCGGGGAGCTGTTTTTT. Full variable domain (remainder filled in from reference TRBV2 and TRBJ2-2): EPEVTQTPSHQVTQMGQEVILRCVPISNHLYFYWYRQILGQKVEFLVSFYNNEISEKSEIFDDQFSVERPDGSNFTLKIRSTKLEDSAMYFCASQDPGNTGELFFGEGSRLTVL.

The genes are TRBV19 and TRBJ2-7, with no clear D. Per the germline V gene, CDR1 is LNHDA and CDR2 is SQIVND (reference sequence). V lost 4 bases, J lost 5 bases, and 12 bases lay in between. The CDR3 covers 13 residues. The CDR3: CASSTRFYDEQYF. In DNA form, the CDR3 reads TGTGCCAGTAGTACTAGGTTTTATGACGAGCAGTACTTC.

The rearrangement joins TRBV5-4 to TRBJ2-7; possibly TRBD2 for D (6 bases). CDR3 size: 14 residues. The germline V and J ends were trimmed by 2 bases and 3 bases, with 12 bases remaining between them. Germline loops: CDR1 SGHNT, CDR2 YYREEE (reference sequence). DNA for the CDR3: TGTGCCAGCAGCTTCGGCGGGATGAGCTACGAGCAGTACTTC. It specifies CASSFGGMSYEQYF.

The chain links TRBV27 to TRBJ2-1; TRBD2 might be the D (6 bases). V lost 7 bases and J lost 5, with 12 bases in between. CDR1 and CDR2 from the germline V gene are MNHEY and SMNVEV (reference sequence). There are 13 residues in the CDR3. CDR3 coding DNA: TGTGCCAGCATGACTAGTTTTAACAATGAGCAGTTCTTC. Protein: CASMTSFNNEQFF.

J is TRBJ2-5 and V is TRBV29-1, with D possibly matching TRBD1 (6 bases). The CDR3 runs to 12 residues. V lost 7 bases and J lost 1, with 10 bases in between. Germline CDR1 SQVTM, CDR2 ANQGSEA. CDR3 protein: CSGIRGQETQYF. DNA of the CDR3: TGCAGCGGGATCAGGGGCCAAGAGACCCAGTACTTC.

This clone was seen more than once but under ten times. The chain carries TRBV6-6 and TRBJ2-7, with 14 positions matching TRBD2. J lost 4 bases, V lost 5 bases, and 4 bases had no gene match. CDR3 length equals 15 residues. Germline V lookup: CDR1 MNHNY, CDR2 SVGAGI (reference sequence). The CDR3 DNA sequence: TGTGCCAGCAGTCGCCGACTAGCGGGAGGGTACGAGCAGTACTTC. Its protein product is CASSRRLAGGYEQYF.

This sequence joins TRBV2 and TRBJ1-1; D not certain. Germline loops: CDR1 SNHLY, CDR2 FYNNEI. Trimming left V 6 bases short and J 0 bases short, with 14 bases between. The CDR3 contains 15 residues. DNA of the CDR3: TGTGCCAGCAGGGTAGGACTGGGAATGAACACTGAAGCTTTCTTT. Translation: CASRVGLGMNTEAFF.

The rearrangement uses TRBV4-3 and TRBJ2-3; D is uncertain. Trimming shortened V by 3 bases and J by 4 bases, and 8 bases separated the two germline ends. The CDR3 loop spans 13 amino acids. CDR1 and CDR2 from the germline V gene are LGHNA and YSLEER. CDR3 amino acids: CASSHVVADTQYF. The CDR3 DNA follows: TGCGCCAGCAGCCACGTAGTGGCAGATACGCAGTATTTT.

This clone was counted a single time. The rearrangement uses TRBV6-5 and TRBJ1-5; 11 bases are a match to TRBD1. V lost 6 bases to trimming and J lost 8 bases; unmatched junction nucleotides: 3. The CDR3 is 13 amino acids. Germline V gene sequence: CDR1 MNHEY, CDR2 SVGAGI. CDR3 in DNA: TGTGCCAGCAGGGTGGGACAGGGGGAGCCCCAGCATTTT. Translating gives CASRVGQGEPQHF.

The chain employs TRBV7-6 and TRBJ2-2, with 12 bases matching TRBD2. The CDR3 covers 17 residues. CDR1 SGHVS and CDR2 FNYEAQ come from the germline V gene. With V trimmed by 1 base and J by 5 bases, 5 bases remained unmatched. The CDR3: CASSLVLAGGGTGELFF. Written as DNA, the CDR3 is TGTGCCAGCAGCTTAGTACTAGCGGGAGGTGGAACCGGGGAGCTGTTTTTT.

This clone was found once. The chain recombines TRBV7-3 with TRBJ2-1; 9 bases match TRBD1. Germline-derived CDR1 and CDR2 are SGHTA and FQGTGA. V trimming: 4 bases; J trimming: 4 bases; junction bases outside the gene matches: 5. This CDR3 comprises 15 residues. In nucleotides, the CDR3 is TGTGCCAGCAGCTCGGGACAGGGACTTTACAATGAGCAGTTCTTC. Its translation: CASSSGQGLYNEQFF. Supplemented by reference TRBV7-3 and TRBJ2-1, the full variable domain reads GAGVSQTPSNKVTEKGKYVELRCDPISGHTALYWYRQSLGQGPEFLIYFQGTGAADDSGLPNDRFFAVRPEGSVSTLKIQRTERGDSAVYLCASSSGQGLYNEQFFGPGTRLTVL.